The source of this T cell receptor beta chain is a study of T cells expressing NK-cell markers. Per the germline V gene, CDR1 is SGHKS and CDR2 is YYEKEE (reference sequence). The CDR3 covers 15 residues. From its re-call of the 5' RACE reads, TCRdb lists each CDR3 protein once, without DNA. The sample holds about 430,000 distinct CDR3 sequences. Material: blood T cells: a sorted CD56 or NKG2C T cell subset, CD4+ or CD8+ T cells, or bulk PBMC T cells (not recorded which). This sequence originates from a woman aged 45-65 years in good health. The chain joins TRBV5-5 to TRBJ2-3. CDR3 region: CASTRLPIPTDTQYF.